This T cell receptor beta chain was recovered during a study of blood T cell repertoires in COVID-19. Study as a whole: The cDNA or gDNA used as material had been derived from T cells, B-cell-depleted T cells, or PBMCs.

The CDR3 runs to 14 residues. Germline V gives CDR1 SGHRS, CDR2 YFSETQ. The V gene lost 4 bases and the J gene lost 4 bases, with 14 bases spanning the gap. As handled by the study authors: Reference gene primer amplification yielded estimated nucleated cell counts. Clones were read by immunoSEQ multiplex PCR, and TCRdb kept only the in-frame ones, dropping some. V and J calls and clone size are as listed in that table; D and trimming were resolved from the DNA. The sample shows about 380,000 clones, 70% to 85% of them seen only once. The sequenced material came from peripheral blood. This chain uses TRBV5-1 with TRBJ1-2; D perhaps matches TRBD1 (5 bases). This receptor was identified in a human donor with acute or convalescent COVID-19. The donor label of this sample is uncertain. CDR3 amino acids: CASSLRQQGYGYTF. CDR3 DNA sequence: TGCGCCAGCAGCCTGAGACAGCAGGGCTATGGCTACACCTTC.